Reported below is one T cell receptor beta chain. The sample originates from a study of memory CD4+ T cells and cytomegalovirus serostatus. The sort gate was single viable CD3+CD4+CD8-CD45RO+ cells for memory CD4+ T cells. The method was immunoSEQ multiplex PCR; TCRdb's version includes in-frame clones alone and lacks a portion of them. The top ten hold just under 0.5% of the sample, which has about 58,000 clones, approximately 81% seen once. CDR1 and CDR2 from the germline V gene are ENHRY and SYGVKD. This CDR3 contains 14 residues. Trimming took off 6 bases at V and 2 bases at J, with 13 bases between the two ends.

The TCR originated in an adult in good health and CMV-seronegative. Some clones in this sample may be carry-over from other donors' samples. The source material was memory CD4+ T cells from blood. This chain connects TRBV10-3 to TRBJ1-2, with D perhaps matching TRBD1 (5 bases). The CDR3 reads CAIRPGGINYGYTF. As DNA, the CDR3 is TGTGCCATCAGGCCTGGGGGGATAAACTATGGCTACACCTTC.